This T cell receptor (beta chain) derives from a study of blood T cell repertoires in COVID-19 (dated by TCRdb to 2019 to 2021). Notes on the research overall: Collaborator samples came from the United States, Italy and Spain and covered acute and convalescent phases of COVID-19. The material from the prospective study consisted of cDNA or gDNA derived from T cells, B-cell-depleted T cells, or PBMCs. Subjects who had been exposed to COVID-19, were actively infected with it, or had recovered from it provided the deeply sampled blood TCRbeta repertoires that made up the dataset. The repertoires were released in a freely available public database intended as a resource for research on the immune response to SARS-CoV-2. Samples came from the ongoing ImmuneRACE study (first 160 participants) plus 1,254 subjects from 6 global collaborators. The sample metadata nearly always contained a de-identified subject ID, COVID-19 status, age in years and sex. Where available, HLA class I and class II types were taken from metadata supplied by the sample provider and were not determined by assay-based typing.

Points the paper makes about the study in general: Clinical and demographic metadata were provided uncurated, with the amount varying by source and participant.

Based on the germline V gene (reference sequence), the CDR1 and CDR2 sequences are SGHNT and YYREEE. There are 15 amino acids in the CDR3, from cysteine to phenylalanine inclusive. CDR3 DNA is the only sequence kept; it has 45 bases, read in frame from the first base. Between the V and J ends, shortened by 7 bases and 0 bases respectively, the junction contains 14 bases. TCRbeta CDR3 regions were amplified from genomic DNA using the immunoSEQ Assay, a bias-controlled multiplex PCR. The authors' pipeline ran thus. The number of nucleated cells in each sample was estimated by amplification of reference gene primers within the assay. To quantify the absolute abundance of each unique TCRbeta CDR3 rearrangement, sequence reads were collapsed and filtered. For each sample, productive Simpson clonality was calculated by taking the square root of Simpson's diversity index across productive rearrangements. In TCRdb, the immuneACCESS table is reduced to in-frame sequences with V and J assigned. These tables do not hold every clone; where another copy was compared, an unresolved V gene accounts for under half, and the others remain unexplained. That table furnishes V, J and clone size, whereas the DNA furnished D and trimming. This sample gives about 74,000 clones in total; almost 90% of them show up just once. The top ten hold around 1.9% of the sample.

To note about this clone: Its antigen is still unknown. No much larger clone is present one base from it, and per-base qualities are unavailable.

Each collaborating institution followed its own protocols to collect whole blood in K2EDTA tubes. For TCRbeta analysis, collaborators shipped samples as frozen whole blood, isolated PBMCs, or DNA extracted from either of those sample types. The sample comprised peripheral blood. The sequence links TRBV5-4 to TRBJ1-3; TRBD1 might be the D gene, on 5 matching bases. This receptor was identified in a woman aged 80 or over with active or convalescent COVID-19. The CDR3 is CASGGGGRSGNTIYF. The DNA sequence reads TGTGCCAGCGGGGGAGGTGGCCGCTCTGGAAACACCATATATTTT. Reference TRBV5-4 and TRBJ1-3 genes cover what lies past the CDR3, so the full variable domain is ETGVTQSPTHLIKTRGQQVTLRCSSQSGHNTVSWYQQALGQGPQFIFQYYREEENGRGNFPPRFSGLQFPNYSSELNVNALELDDSALYLCASGGGGRSGNTIYFGEGSWLTVV.